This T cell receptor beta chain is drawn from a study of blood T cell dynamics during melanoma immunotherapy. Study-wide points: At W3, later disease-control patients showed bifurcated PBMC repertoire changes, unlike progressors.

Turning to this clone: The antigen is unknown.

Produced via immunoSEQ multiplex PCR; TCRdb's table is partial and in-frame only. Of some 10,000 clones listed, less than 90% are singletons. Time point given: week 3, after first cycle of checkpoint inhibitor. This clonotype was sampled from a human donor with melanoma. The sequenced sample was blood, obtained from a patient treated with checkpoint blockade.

The CDR3 sequence is CAIEGGDNEKLFF. The CDR3 region has the DNA TGTGCCATCGAAGGTGGGGATAATGAAAAACTGTTTTTT. The chain employs TRBV2 and TRBJ1-4; D is unresolved. V lost 10 bases and J 4 bases, leaving 13 bases between the germline ends. The CDR3 totals 13 residues. Germline CDR1 reads SNHLY; CDR2 reads FYNNEI. Filled out from reference TRBV2 and TRBJ1-4, the complete variable domain reads EPEVTQTPSHQVTQMGQEVILRCVPISNHLYFYWYRQILGQKVEFLVSFYNNEISEKSEIFDDQFSVERPDGSNFTLKIRSTKLEDSAMYFCAIEGGDNEKLFFGSGTQLSVL.